This TCR beta chain was found in a study of blood T cell repertoires in COVID-19. Whole-study context: Sites across the United States, Italy and Spain contributed samples from acute and convalescent COVID-19. Sample material is recorded as cDNA or gDNA derived from T cells, B-cell-depleted T cells, or PBMCs.

Individuals aged roughly 18 to 100 years were recruited from about two dozen US areas. Exposed enrollees had met someone with a PCR-confirmed or clinician-diagnosed COVID-19 case at some point within the 2 weeks before study entry. Data came from immunoSEQ multiplex PCR; TCRdb stores just in-frame clones and leaves some out. The profile shows a few hundred thousand clones, around 83% of them singletons. Germline-derived CDR1 and CDR2 are MNHEY and SVGEGT. With 2 bases clipped from V and 5 bases from J, the junction kept 16 bases outside the gene matches. The CDR3 runs to 19 residues. The chain couples TRBV6-2 or TRBV6-3 to TRBJ2-1; 9 nucleotides line up with TRBD2. Sequenced material: PBMCs or T cells enriched from blood (not recorded which). This clonotype originated in a man aged 40-50 years who had been exposed to COVID-19. In nucleotides, the CDR3 is TGTGCCAGCAGTTACCCGAGGACTAGCGAAAGACAAGCTCACAATGAGCAGTTCTTC. Its translation is CASSYPRTSERQAHNEQFF.